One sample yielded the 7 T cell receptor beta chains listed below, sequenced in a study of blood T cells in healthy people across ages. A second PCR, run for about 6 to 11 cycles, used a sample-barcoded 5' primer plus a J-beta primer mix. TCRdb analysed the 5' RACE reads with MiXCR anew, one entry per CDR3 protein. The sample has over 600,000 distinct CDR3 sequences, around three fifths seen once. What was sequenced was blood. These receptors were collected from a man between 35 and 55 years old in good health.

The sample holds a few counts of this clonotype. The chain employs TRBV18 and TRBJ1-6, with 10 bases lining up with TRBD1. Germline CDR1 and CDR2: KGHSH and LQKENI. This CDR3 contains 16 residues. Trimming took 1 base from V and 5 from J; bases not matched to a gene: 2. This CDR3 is CASSPRGQGDNSPLHF. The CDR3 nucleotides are TGTGCCAGCTCACCACGAGGACAGGGGGATAATTCACCCCTCCACTTT.

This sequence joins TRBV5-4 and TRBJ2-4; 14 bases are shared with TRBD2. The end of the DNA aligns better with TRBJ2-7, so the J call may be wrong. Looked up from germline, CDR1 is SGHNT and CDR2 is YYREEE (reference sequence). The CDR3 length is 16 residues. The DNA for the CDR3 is TGTGCCAGCAGTACCCCGGGACTAGCGGGAGTCCACGAGCAGTACTTC. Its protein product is CASSTPGLAGVHEQYF.

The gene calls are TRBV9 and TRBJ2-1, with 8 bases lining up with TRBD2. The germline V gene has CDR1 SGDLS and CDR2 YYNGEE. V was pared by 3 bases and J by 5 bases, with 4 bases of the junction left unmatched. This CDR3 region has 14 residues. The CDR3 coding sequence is TGTGCCAGCAGCGAGGTAGCGGGGCACAATGAGCAGTTCTTC. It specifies CASSEVAGHNEQFF.

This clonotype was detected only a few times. Here the CDR3 reads CASSRDSQGGETQYF. CDR3 in DNA: TGTGCCAGCAGTCGGGACTCACAGGGAGGAGAGACCCAGTACTTC. The chain uses TRBV6-2 or TRBV6-3 and TRBJ2-5; D may correspond to TRBD1 or TRBD2 (6 bases each). The CDR3 is 15 amino acids. The V gene's germline CDR1 is MNHEY and CDR2 SVGEGT. The V end was cut by 5 bases, the J end by 4 bases, with 17 bases between.

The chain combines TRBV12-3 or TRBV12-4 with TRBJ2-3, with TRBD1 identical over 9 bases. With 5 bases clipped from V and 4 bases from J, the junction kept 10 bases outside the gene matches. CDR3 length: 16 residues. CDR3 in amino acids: CASSRIRTGAADTQYF. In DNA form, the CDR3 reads TGTGCCAGCAGTCGGATAAGGACAGGGGCTGCAGATACGCAGTATTTT.

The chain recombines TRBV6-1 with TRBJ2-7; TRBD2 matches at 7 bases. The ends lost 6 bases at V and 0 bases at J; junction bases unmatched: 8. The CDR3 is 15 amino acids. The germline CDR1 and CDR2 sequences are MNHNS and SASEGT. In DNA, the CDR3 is TGTGCCAGCAGCGAACTAGCGTCCAGCTCCTACGAGCAGTACTTC. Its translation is CASSELASSSYEQYF.

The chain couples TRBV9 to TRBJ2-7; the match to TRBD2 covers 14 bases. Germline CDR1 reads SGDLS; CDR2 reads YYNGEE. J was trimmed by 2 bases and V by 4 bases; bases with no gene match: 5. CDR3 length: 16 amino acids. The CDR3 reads CASSPKGLAGAYEQYF. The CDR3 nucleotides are TGTGCCAGCAGCCCGAAGGGACTAGCGGGAGCCTACGAGCAGTACTTC. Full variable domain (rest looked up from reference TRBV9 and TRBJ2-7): DSGVTQTPKHLITATGQRVTLRCSPRSGDLSVYWYQQSLDQGLQFLIQYYNGEERAKGNILERFSAQQFPDLHSELNLSSLELGDSALYFCASSPKGLAGAYEQYFGPGTRLTVT.